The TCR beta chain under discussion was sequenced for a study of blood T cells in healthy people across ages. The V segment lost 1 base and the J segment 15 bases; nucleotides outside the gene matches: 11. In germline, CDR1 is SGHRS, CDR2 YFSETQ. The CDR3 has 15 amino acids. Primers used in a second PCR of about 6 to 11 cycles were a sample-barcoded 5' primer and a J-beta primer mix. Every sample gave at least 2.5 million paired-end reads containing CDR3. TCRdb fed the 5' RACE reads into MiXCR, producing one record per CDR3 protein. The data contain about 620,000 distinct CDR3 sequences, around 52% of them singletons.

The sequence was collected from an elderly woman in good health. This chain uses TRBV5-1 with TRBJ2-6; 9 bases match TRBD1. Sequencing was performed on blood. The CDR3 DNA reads TGCGCCAGCAGCTTGCCCGCAGACAGGGGGAAAGACCTGACTTTC. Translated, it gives CASSLPADRGKDLTF.